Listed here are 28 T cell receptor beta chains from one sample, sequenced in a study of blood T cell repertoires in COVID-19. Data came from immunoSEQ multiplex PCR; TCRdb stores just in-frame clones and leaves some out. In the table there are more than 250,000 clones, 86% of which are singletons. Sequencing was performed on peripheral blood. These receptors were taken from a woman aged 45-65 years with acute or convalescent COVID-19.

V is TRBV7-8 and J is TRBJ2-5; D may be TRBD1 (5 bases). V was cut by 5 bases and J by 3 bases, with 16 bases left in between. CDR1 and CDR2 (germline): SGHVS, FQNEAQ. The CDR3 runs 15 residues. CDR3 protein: CASSQNWQGEETQYF. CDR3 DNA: TGTGCCAGCAGCCAAAACTGGCAGGGTGAAGAGACCCAGTACTTC.

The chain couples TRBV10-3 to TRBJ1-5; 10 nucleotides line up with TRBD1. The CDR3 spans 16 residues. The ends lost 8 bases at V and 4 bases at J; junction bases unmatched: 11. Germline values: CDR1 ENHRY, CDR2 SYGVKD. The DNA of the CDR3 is TGTGCCATCCAGATGTTCCGGGACAGGGGAAATCAGCCCCAGCATTTT. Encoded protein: CAIQMFRDRGNQPQHF.

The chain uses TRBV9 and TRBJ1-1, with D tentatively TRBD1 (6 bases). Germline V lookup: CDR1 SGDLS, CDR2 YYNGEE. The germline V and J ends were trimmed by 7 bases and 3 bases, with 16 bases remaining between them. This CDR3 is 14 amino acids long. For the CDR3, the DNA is TGTGCCAGCGCAGGGGCTGCGTTTGACACTGAAGCTTTCTTT. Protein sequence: CASAGAAFDTEAFF.

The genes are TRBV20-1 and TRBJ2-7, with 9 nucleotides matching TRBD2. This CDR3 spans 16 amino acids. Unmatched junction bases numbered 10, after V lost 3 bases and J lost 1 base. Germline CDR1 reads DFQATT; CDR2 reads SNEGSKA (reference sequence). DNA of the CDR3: TGCAGTGCTAGTAACCCTCGAGCGGGAGGTTCCTACGAGCAGTACTTC. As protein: CSASNPRAGGSYEQYF.

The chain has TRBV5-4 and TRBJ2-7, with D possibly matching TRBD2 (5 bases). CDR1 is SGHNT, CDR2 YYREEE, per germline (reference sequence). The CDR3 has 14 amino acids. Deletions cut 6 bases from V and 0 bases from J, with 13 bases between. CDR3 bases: TGTGCCAGCACCCAAGACCGGGGCTCCTACGAGCAGTACTTC. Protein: CASTQDRGSYEQYF. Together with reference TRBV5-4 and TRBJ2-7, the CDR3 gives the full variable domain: ETGVTQSPTHLIKTRGQQVTLRCSSQSGHNTVSWYQQALGQGPQFIFQYYREEENGRGNFPPRFSGLQFPNYSSELNVNALELDDSALYLCASTQDRGSYEQYFGPGTRLTVT.

CDR3 bases: TGTGCCACCAGTGATTTAGGGACAAATGGCTACACCTTC. Amino acids: CATSDLGTNGYTF. The chain employs TRBV24-1 and TRBJ1-2, with D possibly being TRBD1 (6 bases). This CDR3 region has 13 residues. With 1 base removed from V and 6 bases from J, the gap between germline ends came to 8 bases. Germline CDR1 and CDR2: KGHDR and SFDVKD.

In DNA form, the CDR3 reads TGTGCCAGTAGACCGGACAATAGGGTTAACTATGGCTACACCTTC. Translation: CASRPDNRVNYGYTF. The J gene is TRBJ1-2, the V gene TRBV19; TRBD1 is a possible D gene (5 bases). This CDR3 is built from 15 residues. V was pared by 6 bases and J by 1 base, with 15 bases between. Germline V gene lookup returns CDR1 LNHDA and CDR2 SQIVND (reference sequence).

CDR3 sequence (DNA): TGTGCCAGCTCACCACCCGACTGGTCGTCGGATACGCAGTATTTT. This encodes CASSPPDWSSDTQYF. This chain links TRBV18 with TRBJ2-3, with D hard to call. V was trimmed by 0 bases and J by 6 bases, leaving 13 bases between them. The CDR3 is made up of 15 amino acids. Germline values: CDR1 KGHSH, CDR2 LQKENI. Full variable domain (rest looked up from reference TRBV18 and TRBJ2-3): NAGVMQNPRHLVRRRGQEARLRCSPMKGHSHVYWYRQLPEEGLKFMVYLQKENIIDESGMPKERFSAEFPKEGPSILRIQQVVRGDSAAYFCASSPPDWSSDTQYFGPGTRLTVL.

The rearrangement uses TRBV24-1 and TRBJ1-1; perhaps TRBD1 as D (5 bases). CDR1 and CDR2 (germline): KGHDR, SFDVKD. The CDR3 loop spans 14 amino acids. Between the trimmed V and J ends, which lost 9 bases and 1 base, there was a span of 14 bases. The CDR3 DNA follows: TGTGCCACCCGCGACAGAGACTCGAACACTGAAGCTTTCTTT. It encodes CATRDRDSNTEAFF.

In nucleotides, the CDR3 is TGTGCCTGGAGATCAGGGGGGCTAATGAATCAGCCCCAGCATTTT. Translated: CAWRSGGLMNQPQHF. The V call is TRBV30, the J call TRBJ1-5; TRBD1 agrees at 7 bases. J was trimmed by 4 bases and V by 3 bases; bases with no gene match: 9. The CDR3 loop spans 15 amino acids. Germline values: CDR1 GTSNPN, CDR2 SVGIG (reference sequence).

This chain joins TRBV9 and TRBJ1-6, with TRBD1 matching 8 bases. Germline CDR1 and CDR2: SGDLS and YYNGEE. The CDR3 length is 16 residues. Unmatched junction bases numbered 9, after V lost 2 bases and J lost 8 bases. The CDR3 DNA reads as TGTGCCAGCAGCGTCGACCTAACAGGGGGAGATTCACCCCTCCACTTT. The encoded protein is CASSVDLTGGDSPLHF.

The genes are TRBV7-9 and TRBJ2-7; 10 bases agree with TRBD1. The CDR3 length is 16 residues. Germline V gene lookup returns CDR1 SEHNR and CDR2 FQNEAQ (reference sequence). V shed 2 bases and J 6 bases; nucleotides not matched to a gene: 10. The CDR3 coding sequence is TGTGCCAGCAGCTTACTATCGCGAGGGACAGGGGTCGAGCAGTACTTC. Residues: CASSLLSRGTGVEQYF.

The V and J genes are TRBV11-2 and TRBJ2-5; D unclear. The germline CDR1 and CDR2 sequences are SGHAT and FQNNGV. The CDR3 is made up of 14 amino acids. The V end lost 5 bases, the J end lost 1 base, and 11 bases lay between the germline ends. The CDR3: CASSPRLSQETQYF. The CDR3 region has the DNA TGTGCCAGCAGCCCGAGACTGAGCCAAGAGACCCAGTACTTC.

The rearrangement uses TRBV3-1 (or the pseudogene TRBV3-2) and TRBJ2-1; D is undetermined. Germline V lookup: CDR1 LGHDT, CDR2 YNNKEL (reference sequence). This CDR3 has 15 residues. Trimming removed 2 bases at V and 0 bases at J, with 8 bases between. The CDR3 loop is CASSQLNSSYNEQFF. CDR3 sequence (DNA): TGTGCCAGCAGCCAATTGAACAGCTCCTACAATGAGCAGTTCTTC.

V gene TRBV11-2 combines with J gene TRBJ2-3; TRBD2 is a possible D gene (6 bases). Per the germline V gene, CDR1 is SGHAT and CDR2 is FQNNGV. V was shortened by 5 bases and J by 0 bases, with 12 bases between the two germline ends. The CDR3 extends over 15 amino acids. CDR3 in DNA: TGTGCCAGCAGCCTCCTAGGGACTAGCACAGATACGCAGTATTTT. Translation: CASSLLGTSTDTQYF. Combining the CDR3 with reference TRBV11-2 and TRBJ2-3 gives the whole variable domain EAGVAQSPRYKIIEKRQSVAFWCNPISGHATLYWYQQILGQGPKLLIQFQNNGVVDDSQLPKDRFSAERLKGVDSTLKIQPAKLEDSAVYLCASSLLGTSTDTQYFGPGTRLTVL.

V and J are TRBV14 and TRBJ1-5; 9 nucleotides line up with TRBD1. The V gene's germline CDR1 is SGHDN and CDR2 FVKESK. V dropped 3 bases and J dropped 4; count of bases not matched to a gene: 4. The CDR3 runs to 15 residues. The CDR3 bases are TGTGCCAGCAGCCAGACGGGGACAGGGAATCAGCCCCAGCATTTT. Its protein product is CASSQTGTGNQPQHF.

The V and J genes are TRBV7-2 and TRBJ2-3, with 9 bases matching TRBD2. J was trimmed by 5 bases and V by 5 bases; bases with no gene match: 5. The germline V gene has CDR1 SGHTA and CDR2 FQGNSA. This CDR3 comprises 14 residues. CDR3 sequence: CASSPKREVDTQYF. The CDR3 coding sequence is TGTGCCAGCAGCCCCAAGCGGGAGGTAGATACGCAGTATTTT.

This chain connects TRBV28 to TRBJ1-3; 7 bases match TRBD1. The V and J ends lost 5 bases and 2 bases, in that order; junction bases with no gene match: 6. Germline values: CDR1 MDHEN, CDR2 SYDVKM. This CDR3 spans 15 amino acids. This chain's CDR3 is CASSPSGTAGNTIYF. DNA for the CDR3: TGTGCCAGCAGTCCCTCCGGGACAGCTGGAAACACCATATATTTT.

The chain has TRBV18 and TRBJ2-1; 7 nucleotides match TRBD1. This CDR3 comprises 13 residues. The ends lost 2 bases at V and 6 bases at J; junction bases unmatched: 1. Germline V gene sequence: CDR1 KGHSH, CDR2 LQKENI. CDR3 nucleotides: TGTGCCAGCTCACCAGACAGGGCCAATGAGCAGTTCTTC. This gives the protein CASSPDRANEQFF.

The CDR3 DNA is TGTGCCACCAGCAGAGACGGCACCGGGGAGCTGTTTTTT. Translation: CATSRDGTGELFF. The J gene is TRBJ2-2, the V gene TRBV15; D call uncertain. The CDR3 runs to 13 residues. The V and J ends lost 0 bases and 4 bases respectively, with 3 bases between them. The V gene's germline CDR1 is LNHNV and CDR2 YYDKDF (reference sequence).

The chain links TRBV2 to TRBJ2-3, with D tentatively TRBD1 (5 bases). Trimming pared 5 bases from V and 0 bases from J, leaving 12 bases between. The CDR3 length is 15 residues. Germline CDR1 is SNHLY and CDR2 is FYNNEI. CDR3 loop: CASSRQPASTDTQYF. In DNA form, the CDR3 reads TGTGCCAGCAGTCGACAGCCCGCTAGCACAGATACGCAGTATTTT.

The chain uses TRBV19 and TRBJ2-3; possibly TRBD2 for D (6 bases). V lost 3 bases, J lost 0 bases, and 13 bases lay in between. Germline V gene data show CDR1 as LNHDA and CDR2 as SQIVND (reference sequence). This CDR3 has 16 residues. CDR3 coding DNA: TGTGCCAGTAGTATGCGCGGACTAACTAGCACAGATACGCAGTATTTT. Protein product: CASSMRGLTSTDTQYF.

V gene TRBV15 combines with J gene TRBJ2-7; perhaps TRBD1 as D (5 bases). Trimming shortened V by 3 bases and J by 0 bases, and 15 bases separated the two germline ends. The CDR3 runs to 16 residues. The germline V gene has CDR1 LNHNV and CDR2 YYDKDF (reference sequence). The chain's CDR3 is CATSRWLTDRSYEQYF. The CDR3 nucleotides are TGTGCCACCAGCAGGTGGTTGACAGACCGCTCCTACGAGCAGTACTTC.

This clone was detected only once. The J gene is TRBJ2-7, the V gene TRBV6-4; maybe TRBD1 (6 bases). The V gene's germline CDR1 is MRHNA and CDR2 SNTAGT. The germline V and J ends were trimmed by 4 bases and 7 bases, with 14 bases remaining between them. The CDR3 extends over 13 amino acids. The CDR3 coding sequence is TGTGCCAGCAGTGCCCACAGGGAAGGGGAGCAGTACTTC. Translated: CASSAHREGEQYF.

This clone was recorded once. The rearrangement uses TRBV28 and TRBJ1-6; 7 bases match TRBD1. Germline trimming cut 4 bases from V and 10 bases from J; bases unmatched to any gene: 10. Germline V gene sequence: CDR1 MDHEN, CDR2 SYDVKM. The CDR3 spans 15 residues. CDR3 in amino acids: CASSWFLTGTSPLHF. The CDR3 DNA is TGTGCCAGCAGTTGGTTCTTGACAGGGACATCACCCCTCCACTTT.

CDR3 protein: CASSPTGLNTEAFF. The CDR3 DNA is TGTGCCAGCAGCCCGACAGGTCTGAACACTGAAGCTTTCTTT. The V and J genes are TRBV9 and TRBJ1-1; D may be TRBD1 (6 bases). The CDR3 length is 14 residues. Germline V gene lookup returns CDR1 SGDLS and CDR2 YYNGEE. Trimming pared 4 bases from V and 0 bases from J, leaving 10 bases between.

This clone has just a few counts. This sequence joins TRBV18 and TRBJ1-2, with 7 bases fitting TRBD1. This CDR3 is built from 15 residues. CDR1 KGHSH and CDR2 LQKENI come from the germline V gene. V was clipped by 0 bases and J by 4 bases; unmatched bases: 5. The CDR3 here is CASSPPGGVGYGYTF. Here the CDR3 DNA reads TGTGCCAGCTCACCACCAGGGGGCGTCGGCTATGGCTACACCTTC.

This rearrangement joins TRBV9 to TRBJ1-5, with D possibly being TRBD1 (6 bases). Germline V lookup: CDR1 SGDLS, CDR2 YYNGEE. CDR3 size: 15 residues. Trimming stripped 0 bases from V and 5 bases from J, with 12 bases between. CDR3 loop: CASSVDWGPYQPQHF. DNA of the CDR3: TGTGCCAGCAGCGTAGACTGGGGGCCTTATCAGCCCCAGCATTTT.